This T cell receptor (beta chain) was documented in a study of blood T cell repertoires in COVID-19. Overall study: The cDNA or gDNA used as material had been derived from T cells, B-cell-depleted T cells, or PBMCs.

A remark on this clone: In the same sample, other DNA sequences code for this CDR3.

How the authors handled the data: For nucleated cells, counts were estimated from reference gene primer amplification. Using immunoSEQ multiplex PCR, the repertoire was profiled, and TCRdb retains in-frame clones only, with some absent. V and J calls plus clone size are reproduced from that table; the DNA served to infer D and trimming. The sample lists under 170,000 clones, approximately 84% occurring once. The clonotype originates from a man aged 65 to 79 with acute or convalescent COVID-19. Sequencing was performed on peripheral blood.

CDR3 loop: CASSQDRGNQPQHF. In DNA form, the CDR3 reads TGTGCCAGCAGCCAAGACAGGGGAAATCAGCCCCAGCATTTT. This chain joins TRBV4-2 and TRBJ1-5, with D possibly matching TRBD1 (6 bases). Per the germline V gene, CDR1 is LGHNA and CDR2 is YNFKEQ. This CDR3 is 14 amino acids long. Trimming took off 0 bases at V and 4 bases at J, with 7 bases between the two ends.